Following are 8 T cell receptor beta chains from one sample sequenced in a study of OX40 agonist ivuxolimab in advanced cancers. Data came from immunoSEQ multiplex PCR; TCRdb stores just in-frame clones and leaves some out. The data contain 55,000 to 80,000 clones, roughly 85% of them singletons. Material: CD4+ or CD8+ T cells sorted from blood, obtained in a trial of the OX40 agonist ivuxolimab. These receptors came from an adult with an advanced solid tumor such as melanoma, head and neck, liver or kidney cancer.

V gene TRBV7-9 combines with J gene TRBJ1-6, with D perhaps TRBD1 (5 bases). V dropped 6 bases and J dropped 4 bases, with 7 bases sitting between them. The CDR3 runs to 13 residues. In germline, CDR1 is SEHNR, CDR2 FQNEAQ (reference sequence). The CDR3 region is CASRGEYNSPLHF. DNA for the CDR3: TGTGCCAGCAGGGGGGAATATAATTCACCCCTCCACTTT.

The chain carries TRBV5-1 and TRBJ1-2, with 8 bases that match TRBD1. Trimming cost V 0 bases and J 5 bases; bases outside gene matches: 12. Germline lookup yields CDR1 SGHRS and CDR2 YFSETQ. The CDR3 runs 17 residues. CDR3 loop: CASSLEPGGAEWYGYTF. CDR3 nucleotide sequence: TGCGCCAGCAGCTTGGAGCCAGGGGGCGCAGAATGGTATGGCTACACCTTC.

The chain couples TRBV7-9 to TRBJ2-1, with D perhaps matching TRBD1 or TRBD2 (5 bases each). The V gene's germline CDR1 is SEHNR and CDR2 FQNEAQ (reference sequence). With 10 bases removed from V and 0 bases from J, the gap between germline ends came to 13 bases. This CDR3 has 14 residues. The DNA of the CDR3 is TGTGCCACTTCTAGGGGAGCCTCCTACAATGAGCAGTTCTTC. This gives the protein CATSRGASYNEQFF.

On this clone: Germline is not matched at one junction end, which may reflect a read error. This sequence joins TRBV7-7 and TRBJ2-2; the D is unclear. This CDR3 contains 14 residues. Germline values: CDR1 SSHAT, CDR2 FNYEAQ (reference sequence). The CDR3: CASSLATSTGELFF. CDR3 nucleotides: TGTGCTAGCAGCTTAGCTACAAGCACCGGGGAGCTGTTTTTT.

The chain carries TRBV2 and TRBJ1-1; 8 nucleotides agree with TRBD1. The CDR3 is 14 amino acids. V dropped 5 bases and J dropped 3; count of bases not matched to a gene: 5. Germline values: CDR1 SNHLY, CDR2 FYNNEI. Here the CDR3 reads CASSLGQGHTEAFF. Written as DNA, the CDR3 is TGTGCCAGCAGTCTTGGACAGGGTCACACTGAAGCTTTCTTT.

The chain recombines TRBV6-5 with TRBJ1-1; perhaps TRBD1 as D (5 bases). The V gene's germline CDR1 is MNHEY and CDR2 SVGAGI. The CDR3 sequence is 14 residues long. V lost 7 bases and J lost 11, with 23 bases in between. The CDR3 reads CASTRDPQGLGAFF. The CDR3 nucleotides are TGTGCCAGCACCCGAGACCCCCAGGGCCTGGGGGCTTTCTTT.

Note on this clone: Its ends do not fully match the called genes, so a read error is possible. The gene calls are TRBV4-1 and TRBJ2-1, with 7 positions matching TRBD1. This CDR3 contains 15 residues. CDR1 and CDR2 (germline): MGHRA, YSYEKL. The CDR3 bases are TGCGCCAGCAGCCGGAACAGACAGGGCTACGATGAGCAGTTCTTC. This sequence encodes CASSRNRQGYDEQFF.

V gene TRBV2 combines with J gene TRBJ2-1; no firm D call. Germline V gene data show CDR1 as SNHLY and CDR2 as FYNNEI. The V gene lost 7 bases and the J gene lost 7 bases, with 17 bases spanning the gap. This CDR3 is 14 amino acids long. In DNA, the CDR3 is TGTGCCAGCACTAAGGGAACATTAGAGAATGAGCAGTTCTTC. Protein sequence: CASTKGTLENEQFF.